Detailed here is one T cell receptor beta chain. The specificity of this receptor is unknown. Base-call qualities are not available, and no considerably larger clone is one nucleotide away. The immunoSEQ Assay, a bias-controlled multiplex PCR, was used to amplify TCRbeta CDR3 regions from genomic DNA. The paper's data handling went like this. The number of nucleated cells in each sample was estimated from the amplification of reference gene primers within the assay. To quantify the absolute abundance of each unique TCRbeta CDR3 rearrangement, sequence reads were collapsed and filtered. For each sample, productive Simpson clonality was calculated by taking the square root of Simpson's diversity index across productive rearrangements. TCRdb obtained this table from immuneACCESS and retained in-frame rearrangements with V and J assigned. These tables miss some clones; where compared with another copy, unresolved V genes account for less than half of the shortfall, and the remainder is unexplained. From that table come the V and J calls and clone size; the DNA was used to work out D and trimming. Here the sample has about 45,000 clones; about 92% occur a single time. The ten largest clones represent more than 10% of the sample.

The entry originates in a study of blood T cell repertoires in COVID-19 (dated by TCRdb to between 2020 and 2021). The study in broad terms: Collaborator samples came from the United States, Italy and Spain and covered acute and convalescent phases of COVID-19. The prospective study material was composed of cDNA or gDNA derived from T cells, B-cell-depleted T cells, or PBMCs. Subjects who had been exposed to COVID-19, were actively infected with it, or had recovered from it provided the deeply sampled blood TCRbeta repertoires that made up the dataset. The repertoires were released in a freely available public database intended as a resource for research on the immune response to SARS-CoV-2. The samples were drawn from the first 160 participants of the ongoing ImmuneRACE study and from more than 1,000 subjects provided by 6 global collaborators. The sample metadata nearly always contained a de-identified subject ID, COVID-19 status, age in years and sex. Where HLA class I and class II types were available, the types were taken from metadata supplied by the sample provider, not from assay-based typing.

The collaborating institutions used their own protocols to collect whole blood in K2EDTA tubes. For TCRbeta analysis, collaborators shipped samples as frozen whole blood, isolated PBMCs, or DNA extracted from either of those sample types. From a lookup of the germline V gene (reference sequence), CDR1 and CDR2 are LNHDA and SQIVND. V is trimmed back by 5 bases and J by 0 bases, and the junction contains 10 bases that no gene match accounts for. The cysteine opens and the phenylalanine closes a CDR3 of 16 amino acids. Only CDR3 DNA remains: 48 bases, in frame from the first base. The full study reports these points: How much clinical and demographic metadata was included differed by source and by participant, and the metadata was provided uncurated.

The V and J segments used are TRBV19 and TRBJ2-7; 7 middle bases align to TRBD2. This clonotype was sampled from a human donor in a cohort sampled during active COVID-19. The sample taken for sequencing was peripheral blood. The DNA sequence is as follows: TGTGCCAGTAGTCCCTGGGGGGGGACCCCCTCCTACGAGCAGTACTTC. The encoded protein is CASSPWGGTPSYEQYF.